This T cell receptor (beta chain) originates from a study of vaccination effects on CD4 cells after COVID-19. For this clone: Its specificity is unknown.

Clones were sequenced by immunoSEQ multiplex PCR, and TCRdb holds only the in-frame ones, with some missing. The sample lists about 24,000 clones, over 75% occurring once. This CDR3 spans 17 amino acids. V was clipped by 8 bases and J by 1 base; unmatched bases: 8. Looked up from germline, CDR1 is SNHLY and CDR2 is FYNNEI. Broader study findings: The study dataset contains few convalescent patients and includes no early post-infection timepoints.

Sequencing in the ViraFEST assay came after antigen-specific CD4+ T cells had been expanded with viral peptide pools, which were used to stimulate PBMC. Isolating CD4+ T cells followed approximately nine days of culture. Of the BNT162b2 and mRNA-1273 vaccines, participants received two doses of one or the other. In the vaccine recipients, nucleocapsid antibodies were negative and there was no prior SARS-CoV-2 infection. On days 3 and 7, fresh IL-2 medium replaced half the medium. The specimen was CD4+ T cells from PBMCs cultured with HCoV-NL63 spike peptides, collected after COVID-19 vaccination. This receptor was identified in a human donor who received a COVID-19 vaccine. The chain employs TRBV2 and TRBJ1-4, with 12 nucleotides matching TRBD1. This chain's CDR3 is CASGTGTGGITNEKLFF. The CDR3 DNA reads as TGTGCCAGCGGGACCGGGACAGGGGGCATAACTAATGAAAAACTGTTTTTT.